This entry lists 28 T cell receptor beta chains sequenced from one sample in a study of OX40 agonist ivuxolimab in advanced cancers. Sequenced by immunoSEQ multiplex PCR; TCRdb stores in-frame clones only, minus some. The sample has approximately 52,000 clones, about 82% seen once. This sample comprised CD4+ or CD8+ T cells sorted from blood, obtained in a trial of the OX40 agonist ivuxolimab. The source is an adult with an advanced solid tumor such as melanoma, head and neck, liver or kidney cancer.

V and J are TRBV5-5 and TRBJ2-6; TRBD2 is a possible D gene (6 bases). CDR1 is SGHKS, CDR2 YYEKEE, per germline (reference sequence). The CDR3 is 19 amino acids. V shed 1 base and J shed 0 bases, with 17 bases lying between them. CDR3: CASSLLFMGLSSGANVLTF. CDR3 nucleotides: TGTGCCAGCAGCTTGCTGTTTATGGGACTGAGCTCTGGGGCCAACGTCCTGACTTTC. The entire variable domain, with the rest obtained from reference TRBV5-5 and TRBJ2-6, is as follows: DAGVTQSPTHLIKTRGQQVTLRCSPISGHKSVSWYQQVLGQGPQFIFQYYEKEERGRGNFPDRFSARQFPNYSSELNVNALLLGDSALYLCASSLLFMGLSSGANVLTFGAGSRLTVL.

As DNA, the CDR3 is TGTGCCAGCGCCTATAGCGGGGGGGCTTACAATGAGCAGTTCTTC. Encoded protein: CASAYSGGAYNEQFF. The chain links TRBV27 to TRBJ2-1; 11 positions agree with TRBD2. The germline V gene encodes CDR1 MNHEY and CDR2 SMNVEV (reference sequence). This CDR3 is built from 15 residues. Trimming removed 8 bases from V and 4 bases from J; junction bases left unmatched: 7.

The chain combines TRBV2 with TRBJ1-4; 7 nucleotides match TRBD1. The CDR3 runs to 15 residues. Unmatched junction bases numbered 10, after V lost 5 bases and J lost 7 bases. Per germline, CDR1 SNHLY and CDR2 FYNNEI. The CDR3 loop reads CASSPDRRLSEKLFF. CDR3 sequence (DNA): TGTGCCAGCAGTCCGGACAGGCGCCTCAGTGAAAAACTGTTTTTT.

This clone was observed a single time. As DNA, the CDR3 is TGTGCCAGCAACCTGGAGGGTGGCAATGAGCAGTTCTTC. This gives the protein CASNLEGGNEQFF. The V gene is TRBV7-9, the J gene TRBJ2-1; D is possibly TRBD2 (6 bases). The CDR3 loop spans 13 amino acids. Per germline, CDR1 SEHNR and CDR2 FQNEAQ (reference sequence). With 7 bases removed from V and 6 bases from J, the gap between germline ends came to 13 bases.

The chain has TRBV2 and TRBJ1-4, with 10 bases identical to TRBD1. The CDR3 is 14 residues long. Germline CDR1 reads SNHLY; CDR2 reads FYNNEI. V gave up 7 bases and J gave up 6 bases; unmatched junction bases: 5. The CDR3: CASMQGTGDEKLFF. The CDR3 coding sequence is TGTGCCAGCATGCAAGGGACAGGGGATGAAAAACTGTTTTTT.

The chain joins TRBV27 to TRBJ2-3, with D possibly matching TRBD2 (6 bases). The germline gives CDR1 MNHEY, CDR2 SMNVEV (reference sequence). This CDR3 spans 16 amino acids. Trimming pared 4 bases from V and 4 bases from J, leaving 18 bases between. This chain's CDR3 is CASSSRDSPWADTQYF. The CDR3 DNA reads as TGTGCCAGCAGTTCACGGGACTCACCCTGGGCAGATACGCAGTATTTT.

The gene calls are TRBV11-3 and TRBJ2-5; D is perhaps TRBD1 (5 bases). The CDR3 runs 13 residues. Trimming stripped 3 bases from V and 4 bases from J, with 9 bases between. Germline V gene lookup returns CDR1 SGHNT and CDR2 YENEEA. CDR3 bases: TGTGCCAGCAGCTTCCAGGGCGGAGAGACCCAGTACTTC. This codes for CASSFQGGETQYF.

The V call is TRBV7-9, the J call TRBJ2-2; D unclear. Trimming cost V 4 bases and J 5 bases, with 2 bases left between them. In germline, CDR1 is SEHNR, CDR2 FQNEAQ (reference sequence). The CDR3 loop spans 11 amino acids. Written as DNA, the CDR3 is TGTGCCAGCAGCTCGACCGGGGAGCTGTTTTTT. Translation gives CASSSTGELFF.

The rearrangement uses TRBV20-1 and TRBJ1-2; D might be TRBD1 (5 bases). Germline CDR1 is DFQATT and CDR2 is SNEGSKA (reference sequence). This CDR3 comprises 11 residues. CDR3 nucleotides: TGCAGGGCAGCAGGGCCTTATGGCTACACCTTC. This encodes CRAAGPYGYTF.

This clone was observed a single time. The chain couples TRBV15 to TRBJ2-7, with D possibly TRBD2 on 6 matching bases. V dropped 1 base and J dropped 6 bases, with 13 bases sitting between them. Germline-derived CDR1 and CDR2 are LNHNV and YYDKDF (reference sequence). This CDR3 contains 14 residues. The CDR3 is CATSRGGGWAEQYF. In DNA form, the CDR3 reads TGTGCCACCAGCAGAGGGGGAGGCTGGGCCGAGCAGTACTTC. The full variable domain, with the rest looked up from reference TRBV15 and TRBJ2-7, is DAMVIQNPRYQVTQFGKPVTLSCSQTLNHNVMYWYQQKSSQAPKLLFHYYDKDFNNEADTPDNFQSRRPNTSFCFLDIRSPGLGDTAMYLCATSRGGGWAEQYFGPGTRLTVT.

The rearrangement joins TRBV19 to TRBJ1-3, with 8 nucleotides matching TRBD1. CDR3 length equals 18 residues. Germline CDR1 is LNHDA and CDR2 is SQIVND (reference sequence). Trimming took 2 bases from V and 2 from J; bases not matched to a gene: 11. The CDR3 loop is CASSILGQELLAGNTIYF. The CDR3 nucleotides read TGTGCCAGTAGTATATTGGGACAGGAGCTTTTGGCTGGAAACACCATATATTTT.

The J gene is TRBJ1-2, the V gene TRBV4-2; the D gene is possibly TRBD1 (5 bases). The CDR3 runs to 19 residues. Looked up from germline, CDR1 is LGHNA and CDR2 is YNFKEQ. V lost 0 bases and J 2 bases, leaving 22 bases between the germline ends. CDR3 sequence: CASSQETYAGPGTNYGYTF. The CDR3 bases are TGTGCCAGCAGCCAAGAAACCTACGCGGGTCCGGGGACCAACTATGGCTACACCTTC.

This chain uses TRBV19 with TRBJ2-2; TRBD1 aligns across 9 bases. Germline loops: CDR1 LNHDA, CDR2 SQIVND (reference sequence). CDR3 length equals 18 residues. J gave up 4 bases and V 5 bases, and 14 bases lay outside the gene matches. The CDR3 coding sequence is TGTGCCAGTAGTGGTACCCTTACAGGGGGCTGGGGCACCGGGGAGCTGTTTTTT. Encoded protein: CASSGTLTGGWGTGELFF.

The V and J genes are TRBV30 and TRBJ2-1; unclear D gene. Germline V CDR1 and CDR2: GTSNPN, SVGIG (reference sequence). This CDR3 comprises 12 residues. V was cut by 0 bases and J by 6 bases, with 6 bases left in between. CDR3 residues: CAWSVLANEQFF. The CDR3 DNA reads as TGTGCCTGGAGTGTACTGGCCAATGAGCAGTTCTTC.

The chain combines TRBV19 with TRBJ2-3; a possible D gene is TRBD1 (6 bases). The germline CDR1 and CDR2 sequences are LNHDA and SQIVND (reference sequence). The CDR3 covers 13 residues. V lost 5 bases and J 1 base, leaving 7 bases between the germline ends. The CDR3 loop reads CASSPGGTDTQYF. In DNA form, the CDR3 reads TGTGCCAGTAGTCCAGGGGGCACAGATACGCAGTATTTT. The whole variable domain, filled in from reference TRBV19 and TRBJ2-3, reads DGGITQSPKYLFRKEGQNVTLSCEQNLNHDAMYWYRQDPGQGLRLIYYSQIVNDFQKGDIAEGYSVSREKKESFPLTVTSAQKNPTAFYLCASSPGGTDTQYFGPGTRLTVL.

This chain connects TRBV5-1 to TRBJ1-1, with TRBD1 matching 7 bases. Unmatched junction bases numbered 13, after V lost 4 bases and J lost 4 bases. The CDR3 sequence is 16 residues long. The germline gives CDR1 SGHRS, CDR2 YFSETQ. This CDR3 reads CASSPIPTGTGTEAFF. DNA for the CDR3: TGCGCCAGCAGCCCGATCCCGACAGGGACGGGCACTGAAGCTTTCTTT.

This clone was seen a handful of times. V usage is TRBV9 and J usage is TRBJ2-2; D is undetermined. Germline CDR1 and CDR2: SGDLS and YYNGEE. This CDR3 contains 13 residues. V dropped 4 bases and J dropped 5 bases, with 9 bases sitting between them. The CDR3 DNA reads TGTGCCAGCAGCCCACGGGCGACCGGGGAGCTGTTTTTT. Translated, it gives CASSPRATGELFF. Looking up the rest from reference TRBV9 and TRBJ2-2 gives the full variable domain: DSGVTQTPKHLITATGQRVTLRCSPRSGDLSVYWYQQSLDQGLQFLIQYYNGEERAKGNILERFSAQQFPDLHSELNLSSLELGDSALYFCASSPRATGELFFGEGSRLTVL.

The V gene is TRBV4-3, the J gene TRBJ1-4; D is perhaps TRBD1 (5 bases). The CDR3 spans 16 residues. V lost 0 bases, J lost 8 bases, and 16 bases lay in between. Germline V CDR1 and CDR2: LGHNA, YSLEER. CDR3: CASSQDQWGVGEKLFF. In DNA form, the CDR3 reads TGCGCCAGCAGCCAAGATCAGTGGGGGGTAGGGGAAAAACTGTTTTTT.

The chain combines TRBV6-6 with TRBJ1-2; TRBD1 matches 8 bases. The CDR3 has 11 amino acids. Germline loops: CDR1 MNHNY, CDR2 SVGAGI (reference sequence). J was trimmed by 5 bases and V by 10 bases; bases with no gene match: 3. DNA for the CDR3: TGTGCCACGTGGACAGGGTATGGCTACACCTTC. Protein sequence: CATWTGYGYTF.

The chain uses TRBV19 and TRBJ2-3; D unclear. The CDR3 spans 15 residues. Germline values: CDR1 LNHDA, CDR2 SQIVND (reference sequence). Trimming took 2 bases from V and 1 from J, leaving 10 bases between them. This CDR3 reads CASSILGRGTDTQYF. CDR3 bases: TGTGCCAGTAGTATATTGGGCCGCGGCACAGATACGCAGTATTTT.

This clone has only a few counts. The rearrangement uses TRBV19 and TRBJ1-5, with D hard to call. The CDR3 is 15 amino acids. Germline V gene lookup returns CDR1 LNHDA and CDR2 SQIVND (reference sequence). Trimming removed 2 bases from V and 3 bases from J, with 11 bases in between. CDR3 protein: CASSIRVLFNQPQHF. The CDR3 nucleotides read TGTGCCAGTAGTATAAGGGTCCTTTTCAATCAGCCCCAGCATTTT.

J is TRBJ2-4 and V is TRBV7-8; possible D gene TRBD1, 5 bases. The germline gives CDR1 SGHVS, CDR2 FQNEAQ. The CDR3 length is 16 residues. V was shortened by 2 bases and J by 1 base, with 12 bases between the two germline ends. CDR3 in DNA: TGTGCCAGCAGCTTATTAGGCAGGGATGCCAAAAACATTCAGTACTTC. Translation gives CASSLLGRDAKNIQYF.

The rearrangement links TRBV18 to TRBJ1-1; D might be TRBD1 (5 bases). The CDR3 runs to 13 residues. V was clipped by 3 bases and J by 7 bases, with 12 bases between them. Per the germline V gene, CDR1 is KGHSH and CDR2 is LQKENI. CDR3 DNA: TGTGCCAGCTCACCTCAGGGCGCGGTTGAAGCTTTCTTT. This sequence encodes CASSPQGAVEAFF. Full variable domain (rest looked up from reference TRBV18 and TRBJ1-1): NAGVMQNPRHLVRRRGQEARLRCSPMKGHSHVYWYRQLPEEGLKFMVYLQKENIIDESGMPKERFSAEFPKEGPSILRIQQVVRGDSAAYFCASSPQGAVEAFFGQGTRLTVV.

The V call is TRBV5-4, the J call TRBJ2-5; 7 bases match TRBD2. V lost 0 bases and J lost 2; bases outside the gene matches: 4. From germline, CDR1 is SGHNT and CDR2 YYREEE (reference sequence). The CDR3 runs to 15 residues. CDR3 coding DNA: TGTGCCAGCAGCTTGGGGGCGGGGGTACAAGAGACCCAGTACTTC. Translation gives CASSLGAGVQETQYF.

The V and J genes are TRBV6-5 and TRBJ2-7, with TRBD1 matching over 7 bases. The CDR3 length is 14 residues. Germline V gene sequence: CDR1 MNHEY, CDR2 SVGAGI. The ends lost 3 bases at V and 2 bases at J; junction bases unmatched: 4. The CDR3 is CASSYRQGPYEQYF. The CDR3 nucleotides read TGTGCCAGCAGTTATCGACAGGGCCCCTACGAGCAGTACTTC.

CDR3 loop: CASSLSRGEGYGYTF. CDR3 DNA sequence: TGTGCCAGCAGTTTATCTCGGGGGGAGGGGTATGGCTACACCTTC. The chain joins TRBV28 to TRBJ1-2; D is perhaps TRBD1 (5 bases). The CDR3 length is 15 residues. The V end lost 1 base, the J end lost 5 bases, and 14 bases lay between the germline ends. Germline V lookup: CDR1 MDHEN, CDR2 SYDVKM.

The rearrangement links TRBV5-1 to TRBJ1-3; 9 bases are shared with TRBD1. In germline, CDR1 is SGHRS, CDR2 YFSETQ. V lost 5 bases, J lost 1 base, and 4 bases stayed unmatched. This CDR3 is 15 amino acids long. As DNA, the CDR3 is TGCGCCAGCAGAACAGGGACAGGGTCTGGAAACACCATATATTTT. Protein sequence: CASRTGTGSGNTIYF.

The chain carries TRBV6-6 and TRBJ2-1; 9 bases line up with TRBD1. Germline V CDR1 and CDR2: MNHNY, SVGAGI (reference sequence). Trimming removed 6 bases from V and 7 bases from J; junction bases left unmatched: 4. The CDR3 runs 13 residues. In nucleotides, the CDR3 is TGTGCCAGCAGCTTGGGACAGGGAAATGAGCAGTTCTTC. Protein product: CASSLGQGNEQFF.